The 26 T cell receptor beta chains presented below share a single source sample, sequenced in a study of blood T cell repertoires in COVID-19. The data were produced by immunoSEQ multiplex PCR, yet TCRdb's version contains in-frame clones alone and is incomplete. The table shows about 340,000 clones, with about 90% occurring only once. The sample comprised peripheral blood. The receptor set was obtained from a woman aged 18-29 years who had recovered from COVID-19.

This clone was seen a handful of times. As DNA, the CDR3 is TGTGCCAGCAGCCGTGTTGGCGGGAGGAACACCGGGGAGCTGTTTTTT. Amino acid sequence: CASSRVGGRNTGELFF. The V and J genes are TRBV3-1 (or the pseudogene TRBV3-2) and TRBJ2-2, with 7 bases lining up with TRBD2. Germline V CDR1 and CDR2: LGHDT, YNNKEL (reference sequence). The CDR3 contains 16 residues. Losses at the gene ends were 4 bases for V and 1 base for J; bases not matched to a gene: 6.

The chain joins TRBV3-1 (or the pseudogene TRBV3-2) to TRBJ2-7; TRBD2 agrees at 8 bases. Germline trimming cut 0 bases from V and 5 bases from J; bases unmatched to any gene: 9. Per the germline V gene, CDR1 is LGHDT and CDR2 is YNNKEL (reference sequence). The CDR3 totals 16 residues. CDR3 sequence reads: CASSQEESGSINEQYV. CDR3 bases: TGTGCCAGCAGCCAAGAGGAAAGCGGGAGTATCAACGAGCAGTACGTC.

The sample holds one count of this clone. This sequence joins TRBV5-3 and TRBJ1-5, with D hard to call. TRBV5-3 is labeled an ORF, and its function is uncertain. This CDR3 has 17 residues. V was trimmed by 5 bases and J by 7 bases, leaving 25 bases between them. CDR3 DNA sequence: TGTGCCAGAAGTTATTCCCCCCGGGATTTGGCGGGGCAGCCCCAGCATTTT. Protein product: CARSYSPRDLAGQPQHF.

The chain recombines TRBV18 with TRBJ1-1; 8 bases agree with TRBD1. Trimming at V came to 1 base and at J to 1 base, leaving 8 bases not matched to a gene. The CDR3 loop spans 17 amino acids. The germline V gene has CDR1 KGHSH and CDR2 LQKENI. The CDR3 loop is CASSPRNGQGWNTEAFF. CDR3 coding DNA: TGTGCCAGCTCACCACGGAATGGACAGGGTTGGAACACTGAAGCTTTCTTT.

The chain links TRBV5-4 to TRBJ1-3; 9 positions match TRBD1. V lost 4 bases to trimming and J lost 1 base; unmatched junction nucleotides: 3. The CDR3 sequence is 15 residues long. Germline values: CDR1 SGHNT, CDR2 YYREEE (reference sequence). The CDR3 sequence is CASSRDRASGNTIYF. CDR3 nucleotides: TGTGCCAGCAGCCGGGACAGGGCTTCTGGAAACACCATATATTTT.

The chain carries TRBV5-5 and TRBJ2-1; 10 nucleotides agree with TRBD2. The germline CDR1 and CDR2 sequences are SGHKS and YYEKEE (reference sequence). Trimming took 0 bases from V and 6 from J; bases not matched to a gene: 6. This CDR3 is 16 amino acids long. Written as DNA, the CDR3 is TGTGCCAGCAGCTTGGTAGCGGGAGGAATTATCAATGAGCAGTTCTTC. Encoded protein: CASSLVAGGIINEQFF.

The chain has TRBV7-9 and TRBJ1-1, with 8 positions matching TRBD1. Losses at the gene ends were 5 bases for V and 0 bases for J; bases not matched to a gene: 5. Per germline, CDR1 SEHNR and CDR2 FQNEAQ (reference sequence). The length of the CDR3 is 15 residues. The CDR3 region is CASSPGQGLNTEAFF. CDR3 coding DNA: TGTGCCAGCAGCCCCGGACAGGGACTGAACACTGAAGCTTTCTTT.

V gene TRBV19 combines with J gene TRBJ1-3; 9 bases match TRBD1. Per germline, CDR1 LNHDA and CDR2 SQIVND (reference sequence). This CDR3 comprises 18 residues. The J segment lost 4 bases and the V segment lost 4 bases, leaving 14 bases of the junction unmatched. The CDR3 region is CASSKETGGKRLGNTIYF. CDR3 bases: TGTGCCAGTAGTAAAGAAACAGGGGGCAAGCGGTTGGGAAACACCATATATTTT.

The genes are TRBV7-2 and TRBJ2-5; TRBD2 agrees at 7 bases. Germline V gives CDR1 SGHTA, CDR2 FQGNSA. Trimming removed 4 bases from V and 5 bases from J; junction bases left unmatched: 7. The CDR3 spans 14 residues. In DNA form, the CDR3 reads TGTGCCAGCAGCTCCTGGACTAGTGGGGAGACCCAGTACTTC. Translated: CASSSWTSGETQYF.

The rearrangement joins TRBV6-5 to TRBJ1-2; D is undetermined. Germline V lookup: CDR1 MNHEY, CDR2 SVGAGI. The CDR3 runs to 16 residues. V lost 2 bases and J 2 bases, leaving 15 bases between the germline ends. DNA of the CDR3: TGTGCCAGCAGTTACGAGGGTCCGGGAACGAACTATGGCTACACCTTC. Its translation: CASSYEGPGTNYGYTF.

This chain uses TRBV6-2 or TRBV6-3 with TRBJ2-2; TRBD2 matches 14 bases. The ends lost 5 bases at V and 0 bases at J; junction bases unmatched: 5. Germline CDR1 reads MNHEY; CDR2 reads SVGEGT. The CDR3 has 18 amino acids. DNA for the CDR3: TGTGCCAGCAGTCACGGACTAGCGGGAGGCGCGAACACCGGGGAGCTGTTTTTT. It specifies CASSHGLAGGANTGELFF.

The chain employs TRBV5-1 and TRBJ2-1, with a weak D call TRBD2 (6 bases). The CDR3 contains 16 residues. Germline loops: CDR1 SGHRS, CDR2 YFSETQ. The V gene lost 4 bases and the J gene lost 0 bases, with 14 bases spanning the gap. CDR3 DNA sequence: TGCGCCAGCAGCCCGGGACCAGCGGGCTCCTACAATGAGCAGTTCTTC. It translates to CASSPGPAGSYNEQFF.

This chain joins TRBV6-4 and TRBJ2-3; possible D gene TRBD2, 6 bases. CDR3 length: 15 amino acids. Germline CDR1 is MRHNA and CDR2 is SNTAGT. The V gene lost 4 bases and the J gene lost 3 bases, with 14 bases spanning the gap. The CDR3 DNA reads as TGTGCCAGCAGTGCAAGGGCTAGCGAGACAGATACGCAGTATTTT. Its protein product is CASSARASETDTQYF.

The chain has TRBV7-2 and TRBJ1-5; TRBD1 matches 8 bases. V trimming: 1 base; J trimming: 1 base; junction bases outside the gene matches: 3. There are 16 residues in the CDR3. The V gene's germline CDR1 is SGHTA and CDR2 FQGNSA. The CDR3 region is CASSLDAGGSNQPQHF. As DNA, the CDR3 is TGTGCCAGCAGCTTAGACGCAGGGGGCAGCAATCAGCCCCAGCATTTT. Full variable domain (remainder filled in from reference TRBV7-2 and TRBJ1-5): GAGVSQSPSNKVTEKGKDVELRCDPISGHTALYWYRQSLGQGLEFLIYFQGNSAPDKSGLPSDRFSAERTGGSVSTLTIQRTQQEDSAVYLCASSLDAGGSNQPQHFGDGTRLSIL.

V gene TRBV12-5 combines with J gene TRBJ2-2; 9 positions match TRBD2. Germline V gene lookup returns CDR1 LGHNT and CDR2 FRNRAP. Trimming at V came to 0 bases and at J to 6 bases, leaving 17 bases not matched to a gene. This CDR3 spans 20 amino acids. CDR3 sequence reads: CASGLVTSLISGRVSGELFF. DNA of the CDR3: TGTGCTAGTGGTTTGGTGACGAGCCTGATTAGCGGGAGAGTATCCGGGGAGCTGTTTTTT. Full variable domain (remainder filled in from reference TRBV12-5 and TRBJ2-2): DARVTQTPRHKVTEMGQEVTMRCQPILGHNTVFWYRQTMMQGLELLAYFRNRAPLDDSGMPKDRFSAEMPDATLATLKIQPSEPRDSAVYFCASGLVTSLISGRVSGELFFGEGSRLTVL.

The chain uses TRBV7-2 and TRBJ2-7; 11 bases are shared with TRBD2. The CDR3 covers 16 residues. With 6 bases clipped from V and 4 bases from J, the junction kept 11 bases outside the gene matches. The germline V gene encodes CDR1 SGHTA and CDR2 FQGNSA. This CDR3 reads CASRPPGTSGLYEQYV. DNA for the CDR3: TGTGCCAGCAGACCCCCGGGGACTAGCGGACTGTACGAGCAGTACGTC.

The V call is TRBV6-2 or TRBV6-3, the J call TRBJ2-2; D gene ambiguous. The ends were cut back, 0 bases at V and 3 bases at J, with 8 bases in the middle. CDR3 length: 15 residues. CDR1 is MNHEY and CDR2 is SVGEGT in the germline V gene. The CDR3 nucleotides read TGTGCCAGCAGTTACTCCGGCGACTACACCGGGGAGCTGTTTTTT. This encodes CASSYSGDYTGELFF.

The chain is built from TRBV7-8 and TRBJ1-2, with no clear D. The CDR3 sequence is 11 residues long. Per the germline V gene, CDR1 is SGHVS and CDR2 is FQNEAQ. V gave up 8 bases and J gave up 4 bases, with 8 bases separating them. In DNA, the CDR3 is TGTGCCAGCTTCGGACTCTATGGCTACACCTTC. Protein: CASFGLYGYTF.

The chain employs TRBV4-1 and TRBJ1-1; D gene ambiguous. V was pared by 2 bases and J by 0 bases, with 7 bases between. The germline gives CDR1 MGHRA, CDR2 YSYEKL. The CDR3 extends over 14 amino acids. The CDR3 is CASSQTVMNTEAFF. CDR3 sequence (DNA): TGCGCCAGCAGCCAAACTGTGATGAACACTGAAGCTTTCTTT.

The chain employs TRBV27 and TRBJ1-1; possibly TRBD1 for D (6 bases). In germline, CDR1 is MNHEY, CDR2 SMNVEV (reference sequence). With 6 bases removed from V and 3 bases from J, the gap between germline ends came to 14 bases. CDR3 size: 14 residues. The CDR3 loop reads CASSKGGKDTEAFF. The CDR3 coding sequence is TGTGCCAGCAGCAAAGGGGGAAAGGACACTGAAGCTTTCTTT.

The V call is TRBV11-3, the J call TRBJ2-1; D may be TRBD2 (5 bases). Trimming stripped 2 bases from V and 8 bases from J, with 19 bases between. Per germline, CDR1 SGHNT and CDR2 YENEEA. CDR3 size: 16 residues. The DNA for the CDR3 is TGTGCCAGCAGCTTAATGGACTCCTACCGAGGAGATGAGCAGTTCTTC. This translates into CASSLMDSYRGDEQFF.

V usage is TRBV29-1 and J usage is TRBJ1-1; D gene unclear. The CDR3 is 16 residues long. Germline V CDR1 and CDR2: SQVTM, ANQGSEA. Trimming stripped 5 bases from V and 2 bases from J, with 21 bases between. The CDR3 reads CSVSREGERSNTEAFF. CDR3 coding DNA: TGCAGCGTTTCCCGGGAGGGAGAAAGATCTAACACTGAAGCTTTCTTT.

J is TRBJ2-1 and V is TRBV27; the match to TRBD2 covers 11 bases. The V gene end was trimmed by 8 bases and the J gene end by 4 bases; junction bases not matched to a gene: 4. Germline V gene lookup returns CDR1 MNHEY and CDR2 SMNVEV (reference sequence). This CDR3 has 14 amino acids. CDR3 coding DNA: TGTGCCAGCCCCGGGACTAGCGGTTACAATGAGCAGTTCTTC. Amino acid sequence: CASPGTSGYNEQFF.

This sequence joins TRBV5-1 and TRBJ2-7, with 8 bases fitting TRBD2. The trim removed 1 base at V and 2 bases at J, leaving 5 bases unmatched. This CDR3 is built from 15 residues. Germline CDR1 SGHRS, CDR2 YFSETQ. Written as DNA, the CDR3 is TGCGCCAGCAGCTTGATTGCGGGAGGCCCCTACGAGCAGTACGTC. Amino acid sequence: CASSLIAGGPYEQYV.

The chain uses TRBV3-1 (or the pseudogene TRBV3-2) and TRBJ2-1; 10 nucleotides match TRBD2. This CDR3 is built from 16 residues. The germline CDR1 and CDR2 sequences are LGHDT and YNNKEL (reference sequence). Trimming removed 0 bases from V and 6 bases from J; junction bases left unmatched: 5. CDR3 in amino acids: CASSQDLAGARNEQFF. The CDR3 nucleotides are TGTGCCAGCAGCCAAGATCTAGCGGGAGCGCGCAATGAGCAGTTCTTC.

The sample holds a few counts of this clone. The J gene is TRBJ2-2, the V gene TRBV21-1; TRBD2, the table's D call, lacks a check against the DNA. TRBV21-1 is a listed pseudogene. This CDR3 is built from 17 residues. This CDR3 is CASSKGTGATDTGELFF. DNA for the CDR3: TGTGCCAGCAGCAAAGGGACGGGAGCGACGGACACCGGGGAGCTGTTTTTT.